A single sample is the source of the 28 T cell receptor beta chains below, sequenced in a study of identical twins (dated by TCRdb to 2016 to 2017). The library was prepared using 5' RACE. Sequenced using an Illumina HiSeq 2000. Starting from the raw public reads, TCRdb applied fastp trimming at Q25, assembled clones with MiXCR and retained in-frame beta chains. Entries are consolidated by CDR3 protein sequence, retaining the most common genes and DNA. For this sample the table gives fewer than 500,000 distinct CDR3 sequences, of which approximately 25% were detected only once. 2.5% to 3.5% of the sample is in the top ten clones. These sequences were also reported in another study, on T cells expressing NK-cell markers.

The sequenced sample consisted of CD4+ T cells sorted from blood. These receptors were obtained from a woman aged 18 to 35 in good health.

This clonotype was seen a handful of times. The chain couples TRBV7-9 to TRBJ2-5; D is possibly TRBD1 or TRBD2 (5 bases each). Deletions cut 2 bases from V and 2 bases from J, with 9 bases between. Germline loops: CDR1 SEHNR, CDR2 FQNEAQ (reference sequence). This CDR3 contains 14 residues. DNA of the CDR3: TGTGCCAGCAGCTTAACGGGACGTCAAGAGACCCAGTACTTC. As protein: CASSLTGRQETQYF.

This clonotype was recorded a few times. The chain employs TRBV5-1 and TRBJ2-2; possible D gene TRBD1, 6 bases. The length of the CDR3 is 14 residues. Deletions cut 2 bases from V and 4 bases from J, with 9 bases between. Germline V CDR1 and CDR2: SGHRS, YFSETQ. The CDR3 sequence is CASSLQGITGELFF. CDR3 coding DNA: TGCGCCAGCAGCTTACAGGGCATCACCGGGGAGCTGTTTTTT. The variable domain in full, completed from reference TRBV5-1 and TRBJ2-2, reads KAGVTQTPRYLIKTRGQQVTLSCSPISGHRSVSWYQQTPGQGLQFLFEYFSETQRNKGNFPGRFSGRQFSNSRSEMNVSTLELGDSALYLCASSLQGITGELFFGEGSRLTVL.

The V gene is TRBV9, the J gene TRBJ1-1; perhaps TRBD1 as D (5 bases). Between the trimmed V and J ends, which lost 5 bases and 0 bases, there was a span of 14 bases. Germline V gene lookup returns CDR1 SGDLS and CDR2 YYNGEE. The CDR3 is 15 amino acids. CDR3 DNA sequence: TGTGCCAGCAGGAGGAGGGGCGGGTTGAACACTGAAGCTTTCTTT. This gives the protein CASRRRGGLNTEAFF.

In DNA form, the CDR3 reads TGTGCCAGCAGTGAACACCCGGGGGGTGACTCACCCCTCCACTTT. Encoded protein: CASSEHPGGDSPLHF. V usage is TRBV6-1 and J usage is TRBJ1-6; TRBD1 might be the D (5 bases). The CDR3 is 15 amino acids. With 2 bases removed from V and 10 bases from J, the gap between germline ends came to 15 bases. Germline V gene sequence: CDR1 MNHNS, CDR2 SASEGT.

The chain couples TRBV7-2 to TRBJ2-1; D gene uncertain. The CDR3 consists of 15 residues. Germline CDR1 reads SGHTA; CDR2 reads FQGNSA. Trimming stripped 3 bases from V and 2 bases from J, with 11 bases between. The CDR3 is CASSFRVGPYNEQFF. CDR3 nucleotide sequence: TGTGCCAGCAGCTTTCGGGTAGGCCCCTACAATGAGCAGTTCTTC.

This clonotype has just a few counts. The genes are TRBV5-1 and TRBJ2-1; 9 bases map to TRBD2. V shed 0 bases and J 7 bases; nucleotides not matched to a gene: 2. Germline CDR1 and CDR2: SGHRS and YFSETQ. The CDR3 consists of 14 residues. This chain's CDR3 is CASSLVGLANEQFF. Written as DNA, the CDR3 is TGCGCCAGCAGCTTGGTGGGACTAGCAAATGAGCAGTTCTTC.

This clonotype was found many times. J is TRBJ2-7 and V is TRBV5-1, with D possibly called TRBD1 or TRBD2 (5 bases each). Per germline, CDR1 SGHRS and CDR2 YFSETQ. The CDR3 sequence is 13 residues long. Trimming shortened V by 2 bases and J by 5 bases, and 11 bases separated the two germline ends. CDR3 sequence: CASSFGGANEQYF. CDR3 in DNA: TGCGCCAGCAGCTTTGGGGGAGCCAACGAGCAGTACTTC.

This clonotype appeared a few times. The gene calls are TRBV6-1 and TRBJ1-3; no clear D gene. From germline, CDR1 is MNHNS and CDR2 SASEGT. V was shortened by 4 bases and J by 7 bases, with 14 bases between the two germline ends. CDR3 length: 14 residues. The DNA for the CDR3 is TGTGCCAGCAGTGTGGAGTTTGGGATCAACACCATATATTTT. It specifies CASSVEFGINTIYF.

The sample holds a few counts of this clonotype. The gene calls are TRBV2 and TRBJ2-1, with D hard to call. The CDR3 extends over 15 amino acids. CDR1 and CDR2 (germline): SNHLY, FYNNEI. V was trimmed by 6 bases and J by 2 bases, leaving 14 bases between them. CDR3: CASRSEEYAYNEQFF. DNA of the CDR3: TGTGCCAGCAGGTCCGAGGAGTACGCCTACAATGAGCAGTTCTTC.

The V and J genes are TRBV11-3 and TRBJ2-2; a possible D gene is TRBD2 (5 bases). Germline assignment: CDR1 SGHNT and CDR2 YENEEA. CDR3 length: 15 residues. Trimming cost V 4 bases and J 4 bases, with 13 bases left between them. The CDR3 DNA reads TGTGCCAGCAGCTCAGCGAAAGGACTCACCGGGGAGCTGTTTTTT. This translates into CASSSAKGLTGELFF.

The genes are TRBV12-3 or TRBV12-4 and TRBJ2-1; perhaps TRBD2 as D (7 bases). The V end was cut by 4 bases, the J end by 1 base, with 23 bases between. The CDR3 runs to 19 residues. CDR3 bases: TGTGCCAGCAGTTCCGTCCCGGGGGGCGTACGTAGGTCCTACAATGAGCAGTTCTTC. It codes for CASSSVPGGVRRSYNEQFF.

This clonotype was detected once. This chain connects TRBV12-3 or TRBV12-4 to TRBJ1-3; D possibly corresponds to TRBD1 (5 bases). The CDR3 has 15 amino acids. V lost 3 bases to trimming and J lost 4 bases, with 13 bases between them. The CDR3 loop is CASSFSGRGGNTIYF. The CDR3 DNA reads TGTGCCAGCAGTTTTTCCGGTAGGGGCGGAAACACCATATATTTT.

The chain combines TRBV12-3 or TRBV12-4 with TRBJ2-1; 8 positions agree with TRBD1. This CDR3 contains 11 residues. Trimming at V came to 6 bases and at J to 10 bases, leaving 2 bases not matched to a gene. As DNA, the CDR3 is TGTGCCAGCAGCCGGACAGGGGAGCAGTTCTTC. Translating gives CASSRTGEQFF.

V usage is TRBV4-1 and J usage is TRBJ2-4; unclear D gene. Trimming stripped 3 bases from V and 5 bases from J, with 8 bases between. The CDR3 has 13 amino acids. CDR1 is MGHRA, CDR2 YSYEKL, per germline. CDR3 in DNA: TGCGCCAGCAGCCACGTTCCCCAAAACATTCAGTACTTC. It specifies CASSHVPQNIQYF.

The chain links TRBV29-1 to TRBJ2-1; the D gene is possibly TRBD1 (7 bases). Germline lookup yields CDR1 SQVTM and CDR2 ANQGSEA. The CDR3 extends over 16 amino acids. Trimming took off 3 bases at V and 2 bases at J, with 17 bases between the two ends. The CDR3 DNA sequence: TGCAGCGTTGAGGGAGGATTACAGGGGCCCTACAATGAGCAGTTCTTC. Translating gives CSVEGGLQGPYNEQFF.

This clonotype was found a few times. The genes are TRBV5-1 and TRBJ1-2; D uncertain. The germline V and J ends were trimmed by 4 bases and 6 bases, with 16 bases remaining between them. Germline V gene data show CDR1 as SGHRS and CDR2 as YFSETQ. CDR3 length: 14 residues. The CDR3 DNA reads as TGCGCCAGCAGCCCCGGGGAAAGGACGGATGGCTACACCTTC. Translating it yields CASSPGERTDGYTF.

V gene TRBV20-1 combines with J gene TRBJ2-3, with TRBD2 matching over 9 bases. CDR3 length: 14 residues. Germline CDR1 is DFQATT and CDR2 is SNEGSKA (reference sequence). The V segment lost 6 bases and the J segment 8 bases; nucleotides outside the gene matches: 12. The CDR3 DNA reads TGCAGTGCACGGAGGGCGGGGGGGCAGGGTACGCAGTATTTT. Translation: CSARRAGGQGTQYF.

This clonotype was counted many times. The CDR3 bases are TGTGCCAGCAGTTTAGAGGGACATAGGAATCAGCCCCAGCATTTT. Translation: CASSLEGHRNQPQHF. The chain employs TRBV12-3 or TRBV12-4 and TRBJ1-5, with D maybe TRBD1 (6 bases). The CDR3 is 15 residues long. V shed 1 base and J shed 4 bases, with 11 bases lying between them.

As DNA, the CDR3 is TGCAGTGCTACCAGGAACACTGAAGCTTTCTTT. It codes for CSATRNTEAFF. V is TRBV20-1 and J is TRBJ1-1, with unresolved D. V lost 4 bases and J lost 1, with 4 bases in between. The germline V gene has CDR1 DFQATT and CDR2 SNEGSKA (reference sequence). There are 11 residues in the CDR3.

This clonotype was seen only once. This chain links TRBV9 with TRBJ2-3, with TRBD1 as a possible D gene (6 bases). Trimming took 3 bases from V and 4 from J, leaving 12 bases between them. The CDR3 loop spans 14 amino acids. Germline V gene sequence: CDR1 SGDLS, CDR2 YYNGEE. This CDR3 is CASSAHGGADTQYF. The CDR3 nucleotides are TGTGCCAGCAGCGCCCATGGGGGCGCAGATACGCAGTATTTT.

This clonotype has only a few counts. This chain connects TRBV25-1 to TRBJ2-1; 9 bases map to TRBD1. This CDR3 has 15 residues. Germline V CDR1 and CDR2: MGHDK, SYGVNS. V shed 5 bases, J shed 2 bases, and the junction held 4 bases outside the gene matches. The CDR3 here is CASSSRDRAYNEQFF. CDR3 DNA sequence: TGTGCCAGCAGTAGTCGGGACAGGGCCTACAATGAGCAGTTCTTC.

The table lists this clonotype with a few counts. This chain links TRBV20-1 with TRBJ2-3; possibly TRBD1 or TRBD2 for D (5 bases each). Germline V CDR1 and CDR2: DFQATT, SNEGSKA (reference sequence). Deletions cut 3 bases from V and 2 bases from J, with 15 bases between. The CDR3 length is 15 residues. The CDR3 nucleotides read TGCAGTGCTAGGGGGGTCCATCCCCTCACAGATACGCAGTATTTT. It encodes CSARGVHPLTDTQYF.

The chain uses TRBV20-1 and TRBJ2-3; TRBD2 matches 14 bases. Per the germline V gene, CDR1 is DFQATT and CDR2 is SNEGSKA (reference sequence). Trimming at V came to 3 bases and at J to 3 bases, leaving 8 bases not matched to a gene. This CDR3 has 17 residues. In DNA, the CDR3 is TGCAGTGCTAGGGACCCTCGGACTAGCGGGAGGACAGATACGCAGTATTTT. Residues: CSARDPRTSGRTDTQYF.

The chain carries TRBV11-3 and TRBJ2-2; no clear D. Trimming took off 4 bases at V and 10 bases at J, with 13 bases between the two ends. The germline CDR1 and CDR2 sequences are SGHNT and YENEEA. The CDR3 runs 13 residues. For the CDR3, the DNA is TGTGCCAGCAGCTCGCAGCAGAACTCGGAGCTGTTTTTT. Translating it yields CASSSQQNSELFF.

Only one count was recorded for this clonotype. This chain connects TRBV9 to TRBJ2-1; TRBD2 agrees at 8 bases. In germline, CDR1 is SGDLS, CDR2 YYNGEE. J gave up 3 bases and V 4 bases, and 15 bases lay outside the gene matches. The CDR3 has 18 amino acids. CDR3 nucleotide sequence: TGTGCCAGCAGCCCAAATAGAGAGAGAGCGGGAGTCTACAATGAGCAGTTCTTC. Translated, it gives CASSPNRERAGVYNEQFF.

The table lists this clonotype with many counts. The V and J genes are TRBV4-3 and TRBJ2-7; D remains ambiguous. The CDR3 loop spans 16 amino acids. V was clipped by 5 bases and J by 2 bases, with 19 bases between them. In germline, CDR1 is LGHNA, CDR2 YSLEER. The CDR3 coding sequence is TGCGCCAGCAGCGGCGAAGTAAGTGGGCCTACCTACGAGCAGTACTTC. Translating gives CASSGEVSGPTYEQYF.

This chain joins TRBV20-1 and TRBJ1-3; D not certain. The CDR3 runs to 13 residues. Trimming took off 3 bases at V and 0 bases at J, with 6 bases between the two ends. Germline-derived CDR1 and CDR2 are DFQATT and SNEGSKA (reference sequence). This CDR3 reads CSARRVSGNTIYF. Here the CDR3 DNA reads TGCAGTGCTAGGCGGGTCTCTGGAAACACCATATATTTT.

V usage is TRBV9 and J usage is TRBJ2-1; 10 nucleotides match TRBD2. CDR3 length: 16 residues. Germline V gene sequence: CDR1 SGDLS, CDR2 YYNGEE. V was pared by 3 bases and J by 1 base, with 4 bases of the junction left unmatched. The CDR3 spells CASSALAGASYNEQFF. The DNA for the CDR3 is TGTGCCAGCAGCGCTCTAGCGGGAGCTTCCTACAATGAGCAGTTCTTC.